These 9 T cell receptor beta chains share one sample of origin, sequenced in a study of cytomegalovirus exposure and HLA in healthy donors. Amplification used 60 Vbeta primers and 13 Jbeta primers. Sequencing was performed with immunoSEQ multiplex PCR; in TCRdb, only in-frame clones are kept and a portion is missing. The table shows roughly 200,000 clones, with roughly 79% occurring only once. Sequencing was carried out using PBMCs. The receptors originated from a man under 40 in good health and CMV-seronegative.

The V gene is TRBV7-2, the J gene TRBJ2-1, with a possible D match to TRBD2 (5 bases). The CDR3 length is 12 residues. V was clipped by 5 bases and J by 9 bases, with 11 bases between them. Germline V gene lookup returns CDR1 SGHTA and CDR2 FQGNSA. CDR3 in amino acids: CASSPIRGEQFF. The CDR3 nucleotides are TGTGCCAGCAGCCCAATCCGGGGTGAGCAGTTCTTC.

The V gene is TRBV12-1, the J gene TRBJ2-7; TRBD2 is the table's D call, not checked against the DNA. TRBV12-1 counts as a pseudogene. CDR3 length equals 19 residues. CDR3 DNA sequence: TGTGCCAGCACCCGAGGGGGGACTAGCGGCAATAAGAGCTCCTACGAGCAGTACTTC. This sequence encodes CASTRGGTSGNKSSYEQYF.

This chain uses TRBV18 with TRBJ1-1; D gene ambiguous. The CDR3 runs to 11 residues. Deletions cut 5 bases from V and 7 bases from J, with 8 bases between. Germline CDR1 is KGHSH and CDR2 is LQKENI. The CDR3 nucleotides read TGTGCCAGCTCAAACGGTAATGAAGCTTTCTTT. This encodes CASSNGNEAFF.

This chain connects TRBV7-9 to TRBJ2-1; 8 bases map to TRBD1. V lost 4 bases and J lost 3; bases outside the gene matches: 8. CDR1 and CDR2 (germline): SEHNR, FQNEAQ (reference sequence). The CDR3 extends over 16 amino acids. The CDR3 DNA sequence: TGTGCCAGCAGCTCGGTGGCAGGGGGCATCTACAATGAGCAGTTCTTC. Amino acid sequence: CASSSVAGGIYNEQFF.

This clone was detected only a few times. CDR3 in amino acids: CASSYRVWRAAEAFF. CDR3 coding DNA: TGTGCCAGCAGTTACCGGGTGTGGAGGGCCGCTGAAGCTTTCTTT. J is TRBJ1-1 and V is TRBV6-8; no reliable D call. Germline V CDR1 and CDR2: MNHGY, SAAAGT. The CDR3 is 15 residues long. The V and J ends lost 2 bases and 6 bases respectively, with 16 bases between them.

The CDR3 sequence is CASSLDRTRLVQYF. The CDR3 bases are TGTGCCAGCAGTTTGGACAGGACCCGTCTTGTCCAGTACTTC. The chain links TRBV6-5 to TRBJ2-4; 7 bases match TRBD1. The V segment lost 4 bases and the J segment 13 bases; nucleotides outside the gene matches: 13. This CDR3 has 14 residues. Germline V gene lookup returns CDR1 MNHEY and CDR2 SVGAGI.

This sequence joins TRBV15 and TRBJ2-7; TRBD1 aligns across 9 bases. The CDR3 contains 16 residues. Germline V gene sequence: CDR1 LNHNV, CDR2 YYDKDF (reference sequence). V was pared by 2 bases and J by 4 bases, with 9 bases of the junction left unmatched. The CDR3 sequence is CATSRNRGPGVYEQYF. The CDR3 region has the DNA TGTGCCACCAGCAGAAACAGGGGGCCGGGGGTTTACGAGCAGTACTTC.

This sequence joins TRBV25-1 and TRBJ2-7, with TRBD1 matching over 12 bases. CDR1 is MGHDK and CDR2 is SYGVNS in the germline V gene. This CDR3 region has 15 residues. Unmatched junction bases numbered 2, after V lost 1 base and J lost 4 bases. For the CDR3, the DNA is TGTGCCAGCAGTGAATTGGGACAGGGGGCATACGAGCAGTACTTC. It yields the protein CASSELGQGAYEQYF.

Concerning this clone itself: The same CDR3 is also encoded by other DNA sequences in this sample. This rearrangement joins TRBV6-4 to TRBJ1-6, with 11 bases aligning to TRBD1. V lost 3 bases to trimming and J lost 10 bases; unmatched junction nucleotides: 2. Per germline, CDR1 MRHNA and CDR2 SNTAGT. The CDR3 has 14 residues. Here the CDR3 reads CASSEGQGGSPLHF. The CDR3 DNA is TGTGCCAGCAGTGAGGGACAGGGGGGATCACCCCTCCACTTT.